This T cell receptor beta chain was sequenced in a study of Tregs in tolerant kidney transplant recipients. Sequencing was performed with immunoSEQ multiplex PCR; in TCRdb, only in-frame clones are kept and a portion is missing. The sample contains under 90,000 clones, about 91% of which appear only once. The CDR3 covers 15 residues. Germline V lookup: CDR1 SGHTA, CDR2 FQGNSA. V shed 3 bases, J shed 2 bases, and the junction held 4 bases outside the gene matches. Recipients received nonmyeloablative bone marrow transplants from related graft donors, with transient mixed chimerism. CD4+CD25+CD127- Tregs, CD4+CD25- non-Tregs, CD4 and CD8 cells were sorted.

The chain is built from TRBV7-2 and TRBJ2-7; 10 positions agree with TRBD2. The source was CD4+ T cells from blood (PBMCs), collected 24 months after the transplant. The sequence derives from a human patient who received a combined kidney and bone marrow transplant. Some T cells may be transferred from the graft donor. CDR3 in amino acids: CASSFGLAGAYEQYF. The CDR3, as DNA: TGTGCCAGCAGCTTCGGTCTAGCGGGAGCCTACGAGCAGTACTTC. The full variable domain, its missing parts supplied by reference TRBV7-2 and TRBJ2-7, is GAGVSQSPSNKVTEKGKDVELRCDPISGHTALYWYRQSLGQGLEFLIYFQGNSAPDKSGLPSDRFSAERTGGSVSTLTIQRTQQEDSAVYLCASSFGLAGAYEQYFGPGTRLTVT.